Below, 29 T cell receptor beta chains from the same sample are listed, as sequenced in a study of T cells in Graves' hyperthyroidism and ophthalmopathy (dated by TCRdb to the late 2010s). The protocol used for the library was multiplex PCR. The instrument was an Illumina HiSeq 2000. Amplification of TCR beta CDR3 regions was carried out from RNA transcripts. A first-round RT-PCR of the TCR CDR3 used the HTBI primer set with the Qiagen OneStep RT-PCR kit. TCRdb trimmed public reads at Q25 via fastp, called clones via MiXCR and kept in-frame beta chains. Each entry merges the rows of one CDR3 protein and shows their most common DNA and genes. This sample is represented by under 550,000 distinct CDR3 sequences; 15% to 20% of them were singletons. Roughly 44% of the sample rests with the top ten. Sequencing was carried out using blood. Source of these receptors: a man aged 35-49 years with Graves' ophthalmopathy.

The V and J genes are TRBV15 and TRBJ1-4; D not resolved. The length of the CDR3 is 11 residues. Germline CDR1 and CDR2: LNHNV and YYDKDF (reference sequence). The ends were cut back, 5 bases at V and 5 bases at J, with 3 bases in the middle. CDR3 DNA: TGTGCCACCAGCCCAAATGAAAAACTGTTTTTT. Residues: CATSPNEKLFF.

This clonotype occurred a few times. CDR3 amino acids: CASSVGADYTGELFF. The CDR3 DNA is TGTGCCAGCAGCGTAGGAGCGGACTACACCGGGGAGCTGTTTTTT. The genes are TRBV9 and TRBJ2-2; D might be TRBD2 (5 bases). Between the trimmed V and J ends, which lost 0 bases and 3 bases, there was a span of 9 bases. In germline, CDR1 is SGDLS, CDR2 YYNGEE. This CDR3 is built from 15 residues.

In this sample, this clonotype turned up a few times. The V gene is TRBV12-3 or TRBV12-4, the J gene TRBJ2-7; D remains ambiguous. With 3 bases removed from V and 6 bases from J, the gap between germline ends came to 12 bases. This CDR3 spans 13 amino acids. CDR3 bases: TGTGCCAGCAGTTTCGCGGTACCTCGCGAGCAGTACTTC. Translated: CASSFAVPREQYF.

This clonotype was counted between two and nine times. The V gene is TRBV29-1, the J gene TRBJ2-1, with D perhaps matching TRBD2 (5 bases). Germline assignment: CDR1 SQVTM and CDR2 ANQGSEA. CDR3 length: 12 amino acids. Between the trimmed V and J ends, which lost 4 bases and 9 bases, there was a span of 13 bases. The CDR3 protein is CSVGGIVSEQFF. The CDR3 DNA sequence: TGCAGCGTTGGAGGGATAGTGAGTGAGCAGTTCTTC.

This clonotype appeared many times. The V and J genes are TRBV2 and TRBJ2-7; possibly TRBD2 for D (6 bases). CDR1 is SNHLY, CDR2 FYNNEI, per germline. The V gene lost 4 bases and the J gene lost 3 bases, with 16 bases spanning the gap. The CDR3 loop spans 15 amino acids. In nucleotides, the CDR3 is TGTGCCAGCAGTGGTTCCGGGACGGGACTCTACGAGCAGTACTTC. It yields the protein CASSGSGTGLYEQYF.

This clonotype was found many times. The CDR3 bases are TGTGCCAGCAGTTTCCTCCCCGCGTCCGGACAGCTAAATTCACCCCTCCACTTT. It encodes CASSFLPASGQLNSPLHF. The chain carries TRBV27 and TRBJ1-6; maybe TRBD1 (6 bases). CDR3 length: 18 amino acids. V shed 3 bases and J shed 7 bases, with 22 bases lying between them. From germline, CDR1 is MNHEY and CDR2 SMNVEV (reference sequence).

This clonotype was seen many times. The chain has TRBV13 and TRBJ2-1; D may match TRBD1 or TRBD2 (6 bases each). The CDR3 totals 16 residues. Deletions cut 5 bases from V and 4 bases from J, with 18 bases between. From germline, CDR1 is PRHDT and CDR2 FYEKMQ (reference sequence). As DNA, the CDR3 is TGTGCCAGCAGCCTAGTTGGAGGGACACTTTACAATGAGCAGTTCTTC. It codes for CASSLVGGTLYNEQFF.

This clonotype was seen ten or more times. The genes are TRBV7-8 and TRBJ2-5, with D tentatively TRBD1 (6 bases). Trimming left V 5 bases short and J 5 bases short, with 15 bases between. Germline CDR1 reads SGHVS; CDR2 reads FQNEAQ. The CDR3 has 14 residues. CDR3 in amino acids: CASSGGTGRETQYF. The CDR3 nucleotides are TGTGCCAGCAGCGGGGGTACAGGGCGGGAGACCCAGTACTTC.

The table lists this clonotype with a few counts. The chain is built from TRBV18 and TRBJ2-5; possibly TRBD2 for D (6 bases). V gave up 3 bases and J gave up 5 bases, with 16 bases separating them. The CDR3 has 15 residues. Germline V gives CDR1 KGHSH, CDR2 LQKENI. The CDR3 bases are TGTGCCAGCTCACCCTCGGCCGGGACTGAGGAGACCCAGTACTTC. This encodes CASSPSAGTEETQYF.

Only a few counts were recorded for this clonotype. The chain uses TRBV24-1 and TRBJ2-2; D is undetermined. Germline assignment: CDR1 KGHDR and CDR2 SFDVKD. This CDR3 contains 12 residues. V was pared by 1 base and J by 7 bases, with 3 bases between. This chain's CDR3 is CATSDFYGELFF. Written as DNA, the CDR3 is TGTGCCACCAGTGATTTTTACGGGGAGCTGTTTTTT.

Many counts were recorded for this clonotype. This chain links TRBV6-5 with TRBJ1-2, with D possibly matching TRBD1 (5 bases). The CDR3 is 15 residues long. Trimming removed 0 bases from V and 3 bases from J, with 11 bases in between. CDR1 MNHEY and CDR2 SVGAGI come from the germline V gene. CDR3 bases: TGTGCCAGCAGTTACTCGAGCAGGGCGGACTATGGCTACACCTTC. Protein: CASSYSSRADYGYTF.

This chain connects TRBV20-1 to TRBJ1-4; D ambiguous. Per the germline V gene, CDR1 is DFQATT and CDR2 is SNEGSKA (reference sequence). This CDR3 comprises 15 residues. V dropped 3 bases and J dropped 7 bases, with 18 bases sitting between them. CDR3 nucleotide sequence: TGCAGTGCTAGCCCCCTGGGAGGGTTCGGTGAAAAACTGTTTTTT. The encoded protein is CSASPLGGFGEKLFF.

CDR3 sequence reads: CASSLTRNEQYF. The CDR3 nucleotides read TGTGCCAGCAGCCTCACACGGAACGAGCAGTACTTC. The chain joins TRBV14 to TRBJ2-7, with D unclear. The germline CDR1 and CDR2 sequences are SGHDN and FVKESK. The CDR3 contains 12 residues. Trimming removed 4 bases at V and 5 bases at J, with 9 bases between. Together with reference TRBV14 and TRBJ2-7, the CDR3 gives the full variable domain: EAGVTQFPSHSVIEKGQTVTLRCDPISGHDNLYWYRRVMGKEIKFLLHFVKESKQDESGMPNNRFLAERTGGTYSTLKVQPAELEDSGVYFCASSLTRNEQYFGPGTRLTVT.

Notes on this clonotype: A single base separates this from a much larger clone, so it may be a read error. V usage is TRBV28 and J usage is TRBJ2-5; 7 bases line up with TRBD2. Germline CDR1 and CDR2: MDHEN and SYDVKM. This CDR3 contains 15 residues. This chain's CDR3 is CASSSGGSGTEIQYF. CDR3 in DNA: TGTGCCAGCAGTTCGGGCGGGAGCGGTACGGAGATCCAGTACTTC.

There are many counts of this clonotype. The chain links TRBV6-2 or TRBV6-3 to TRBJ2-7, with D possibly matching TRBD1 (6 bases). Looked up from germline, CDR1 is MNHEY and CDR2 is SVGEGT. CDR3 size: 15 residues. The ends were cut back, 2 bases at V and 1 base at J, with 12 bases in the middle. CDR3 bases: TGTGCCAGCAGTTACCCACCGGGACAATCCTACGAGCAGTACTTC. Amino acids: CASSYPPGQSYEQYF.

This clonotype appeared a few times. The chain links TRBV6-1 to TRBJ1-5; a weak D match, TRBD1 (6 bases). Germline loops: CDR1 MNHNS, CDR2 SASEGT. The CDR3 is made up of 15 amino acids. V gave up 2 bases and J gave up 4 bases, with 12 bases separating them. The CDR3 reads CASSEFLQGNQPQHF. The CDR3 DNA reads as TGTGCCAGCAGTGAATTCCTACAGGGAAATCAGCCCCAGCATTTT.

There are many counts of this clonotype. The rearrangement joins TRBV12-3 or TRBV12-4 to TRBJ2-1; D is perhaps TRBD1 (5 bases). CDR3 size: 12 residues. Trimming cost V 6 bases and J 8 bases, with 11 bases left between them. CDR3 amino acids: CASRGLSYEQFF. CDR3 nucleotides: TGTGCCAGCAGGGGGCTGTCCTATGAGCAGTTCTTC.

There are many counts of this clonotype. V and J are TRBV20-1 and TRBJ2-6, with D perhaps assigned TRBD1 or TRBD2 (5 bases each). Germline CDR1 reads DFQATT; CDR2 reads SNEGSKA (reference sequence). The length of the CDR3 is 16 residues. Between the trimmed V and J ends, which lost 6 bases and 0 bases, there was a span of 15 bases. DNA for the CDR3: TGCAGTGCCCCGAGGGACGGTAACTCTGGGGCCAACGTCCTGACTTTC. Protein: CSAPRDGNSGANVLTF.

A remark on this clonotype: This is likely a read error, given that the CDR3 carries no conserved phenylalanine or tryptophan at its end. V usage is TRBV3-1 and J usage is TRBJ2-1; possibly TRBD1 or TRBD2 for D (6 bases each). The germline CDR1 and CDR2 sequences are LGHDT and YNNKEL (reference sequence). The CDR3 runs 17 residues. Trimming pared 3 bases from V and 4 bases from J, leaving 19 bases between. The CDR3 DNA reads as TGTGCCAGCAGCCACGAAGCTAAGGGGGGCCCTTACAATGAGCAGTTCCTC. The encoded protein is CASSHEAKGGPYNEQFL.

This clonotype was counted only a few times. V and J are TRBV2 and TRBJ2-2, with 15 bases matching TRBD2. Germline V CDR1 and CDR2: SNHLY, FYNNEI. This CDR3 has 18 amino acids. Trimming at V came to 4 bases and at J to 5 bases, leaving 8 bases not matched to a gene. The CDR3 coding sequence is TGTGCCAGCAGTGGAATGGGACTAGCGGGGGGTTCGACCGGGGAGCTGTTTTTT. It encodes CASSGMGLAGGSTGELFF.

The rearrangement joins TRBV28 to TRBJ2-1; the match to TRBD1 covers 7 bases. Germline assignment: CDR1 MDHEN and CDR2 SYDVKM. Trimming at V came to 3 bases and at J to 6 bases, leaving 5 bases not matched to a gene. The CDR3 is 14 residues long. In nucleotides, the CDR3 is TGTGCCAGCAGTTTCGACAGGGAGTTCAATGAGCAGTTCTTC. Its protein product is CASSFDREFNEQFF.

The chain carries TRBV7-9 and TRBJ2-7; TRBD1 is a possible D gene (6 bases). CDR3 length: 13 residues. V was cut by 6 bases and J by 6 bases, with 15 bases left in between. CDR1 SEHNR and CDR2 FQNEAQ come from the germline V gene (reference sequence). The CDR3 DNA reads TGTGCCAGCAGTACTAACAGGGATAGCGAGCAGTACTTC. This encodes CASSTNRDSEQYF.

The chain carries TRBV2 and TRBJ2-7; D might be TRBD1 (7 bases). With 8 bases removed from V and 8 bases from J, the gap between germline ends came to 16 bases. The CDR3 spans 12 residues. Germline lookup yields CDR1 SNHLY and CDR2 FYNNEI. The CDR3 nucleotides read TGTGCCAGCTCAGGGGGGCAGGGGCAGCAGTACTTC. Protein product: CASSGGQGQQYF.

This clonotype appeared many times. The rearrangement joins TRBV3-1 to TRBJ2-5; no clear D. Trimming stripped 4 bases from V and 4 bases from J, with 10 bases between. Germline CDR1 is LGHDT and CDR2 is YNNKEL (reference sequence). The CDR3 consists of 13 residues. The CDR3 here is CASSRWTAETQYF. CDR3 nucleotide sequence: TGTGCCAGCAGCCGTTGGACGGCAGAGACCCAGTACTTC.

The V call is TRBV11-2, the J call TRBJ1-1, with TRBD1 identical over 7 bases. Per germline, CDR1 SGHAT and CDR2 FQNNGV. This CDR3 is built from 15 residues. Trimming removed 6 bases from V and 0 bases from J; junction bases left unmatched: 7. The CDR3 nucleotides read TGTGCCAGCAGACCTACTACAGGGGTGAACACTGAAGCTTTCTTT. Translating it yields CASRPTTGVNTEAFF.

This clonotype was detected only a few times. The chain links TRBV6-2 or TRBV6-3 to TRBJ1-1; D may be TRBD1 (5 bases). Trimming stripped 6 bases from V and 6 bases from J, with 14 bases between. Germline V lookup: CDR1 MNHEY, CDR2 SVGEGT. This CDR3 has 13 amino acids. The CDR3 bases are TGTGCCAGCAGCAATGGGGGGGTCTCTGAAGCTTTCTTT. Translating gives CASSNGGVSEAFF.

J is TRBJ2-2 and V is TRBV5-1; TRBD1 matches at 8 bases. This CDR3 is built from 15 residues. The V segment lost 6 bases and the J segment 4 bases; nucleotides outside the gene matches: 8. Germline CDR1 and CDR2: SGHRS and YFSETQ. CDR3 loop: CASIAGTGGTGELFF. CDR3 DNA sequence: TGCGCCAGCATCGCAGGGACAGGAGGCACCGGGGAGCTGTTTTTT.

The table lists this clonotype with a count of one. The V call is TRBV11-3, the J call TRBJ2-2, with D tentatively TRBD2 (5 bases). Germline V gene data show CDR1 as SGHNT and CDR2 as YENEEA. V was clipped by 4 bases and J by 1 base, with 25 bases between them. The CDR3 covers 20 residues. The CDR3 region is CASSSFTWAGVGMNTGELFF. DNA of the CDR3: TGTGCCAGCAGCTCCTTCACCTGGGCCGGGGTAGGAATGAACACCGGGGAGCTGTTTTTT. Looking up the rest from reference TRBV11-3 and TRBJ2-2 gives the full variable domain: EAGVVQSPRYKIIEKKQPVAFWCNPISGHNTLYWYLQNLGQGPELLIRYENEEAVDDSQLPKDRFSAERLKGVDSTLKIQPAELGDSAVYLCASSSFTWAGVGMNTGELFFGEGSRLTVL.

The chain couples TRBV5-1 to TRBJ2-1, with a weak D call TRBD2 (6 bases). There are 14 residues in the CDR3. Germline V gives CDR1 SGHRS, CDR2 YFSETQ. V dropped 4 bases and J dropped 0 bases, with 8 bases sitting between them. CDR3 loop: CASSVTSSYNEQFF. In nucleotides, the CDR3 is TGCGCCAGCAGCGTGACTAGCTCCTACAATGAGCAGTTCTTC.